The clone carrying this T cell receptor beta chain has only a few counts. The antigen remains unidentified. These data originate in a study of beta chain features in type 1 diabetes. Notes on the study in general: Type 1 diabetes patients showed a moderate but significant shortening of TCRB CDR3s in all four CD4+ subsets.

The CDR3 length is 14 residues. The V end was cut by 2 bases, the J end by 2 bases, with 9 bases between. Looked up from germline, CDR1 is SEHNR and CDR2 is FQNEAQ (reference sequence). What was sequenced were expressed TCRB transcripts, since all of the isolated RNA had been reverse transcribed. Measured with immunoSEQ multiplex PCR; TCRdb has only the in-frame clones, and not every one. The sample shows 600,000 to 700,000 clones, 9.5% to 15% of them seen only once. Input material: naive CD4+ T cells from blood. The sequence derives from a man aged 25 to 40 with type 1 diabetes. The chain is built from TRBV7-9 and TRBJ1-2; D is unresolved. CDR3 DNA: TGTGCCAGCAGCTTAAAGGGTGGAAACTATGGCTACACCTTC. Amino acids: CASSLKGGNYGYTF. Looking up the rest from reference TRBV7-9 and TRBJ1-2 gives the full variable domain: DTGVSQNPRHKITKRGQNVTFRCDPISEHNRLYWYRQTLGQGPEFLTYFQNEAQLEKSRLLSDRFSAERPKGSFSTLEIQRTEQGDSAMYLCASSLKGGNYGYTFGSGTRLTVV.